The 10 T cell receptor beta chains below all came from one sample that was sequenced in a study of T cells in Graves' hyperthyroidism and ophthalmopathy (dated by TCRdb to the late 2010s). The protocol used for the library was multiplex PCR. Data came from an Illumina HiSeq 2000. The TCR beta CDR3 regions were amplified from the RNA transcripts. The TCR CDR3 was subjected to a first round of RT-PCR using the HTBI primer set and the Qiagen OneStep RT-PCR kit. TCRdb took the public reads, trimmed them with fastp at Q25, ran MiXCR for clone calling and kept in-frame beta chains. Under each unique CDR3 protein, matching rows form one entry showing the most common genes and DNA. This sample is represented by 300,000 to 500,000 distinct CDR3 sequences; approximately 15% of them were singletons. The ten biggest clones cover about 31% of the sample. Material for sequencing was blood. These TCRs come from a woman in her 30s with Graves' hyperthyroidism.

V is TRBV4-1 and J is TRBJ2-1; TRBD2 matches at 7 bases. Germline V gene data show CDR1 as MGHRA and CDR2 as YSYEKL. J lost 4 bases, V lost 2 bases, and 5 bases had no gene match. CDR3 length: 15 residues. The CDR3 loop reads CASSQNSGVYNEQFF. CDR3 bases: TGCGCCAGCAGCCAAAACAGCGGGGTTTACAATGAGCAGTTCTTC.

This chain joins TRBV5-1 and TRBJ2-1; no definite D call. Germline V gene lookup returns CDR1 SGHRS and CDR2 YFSETQ. This CDR3 spans 15 amino acids. V dropped 2 bases and J dropped 0 bases, with 9 bases sitting between them. The CDR3 reads CASSFQVGSYNEQFF. CDR3 DNA sequence: TGCGCCAGCAGCTTCCAGGTAGGCTCCTACAATGAGCAGTTCTTC.

This clonotype was recorded many times. The gene calls are TRBV18 and TRBJ2-3, with D maybe TRBD2 (6 bases). The germline gives CDR1 KGHSH, CDR2 LQKENI. Trimming left V 3 bases short and J 0 bases short, with 10 bases between. The length of the CDR3 is 15 residues. The CDR3 DNA reads as TGTGCCAGCTCACCTCGGCGGGACAGCACAGATACGCAGTATTTT. Its protein is CASSPRRDSTDTQYF. The full variable domain, in which reference TRBV18 and TRBJ2-3 provide the parts outside the CDR3, is NAGVMQNPRHLVRRRGQEARLRCSPMKGHSHVYWYRQLPEEGLKFMVYLQKENIIDESGMPKERFSAEFPKEGPSILRIQQVVRGDSAAYFCASSPRRDSTDTQYFGPGTRLTVL.

Many counts were recorded for this clonotype. CDR3 bases: TGTGCCAGCATCCCACTATCGACAGGGGAGATGAACACTGAAGCTTTCTTT. It encodes CASIPLSTGEMNTEAFF. The chain combines TRBV6-1 with TRBJ1-1; 8 bases are shared with TRBD1. The CDR3 has 17 amino acids. J lost 0 bases, V lost 7 bases, and 13 bases had no gene match. CDR1 and CDR2 from the germline V gene are MNHNS and SASEGT.

This clonotype was counted many times. The chain couples TRBV3-1 to TRBJ2-7; 7 nucleotides align to TRBD2. J was trimmed by 3 bases and V by 5 bases; bases with no gene match: 4. Germline-derived CDR1 and CDR2 are LGHDT and YNNKEL (reference sequence). The CDR3 sequence is 13 residues long. The CDR3 DNA follows: TGTGCCAGCAGCTACAGGACTAGCTACGAGCAGTACTTC. Its translation: CASSYRTSYEQYF.

A word on this clonotype: A much bigger clone sits one base away, suggesting this may be a read error. The gene calls are TRBV2 and TRBJ2-4; 7 nucleotides align to TRBD1. The CDR3 extends over 13 amino acids. V was clipped by 3 bases and J by 14 bases; unmatched bases: 10. Germline V gives CDR1 SNHLY, CDR2 FYNNEI. CDR3 bases: TGTGCCAGCAGTGAGACAGGGCGGATCTACGAGTACTTC. Amino acids: CASSETGRIYEYF.

This clonotype appeared a few times. This chain joins TRBV25-1 and TRBJ1-5, with D possibly matching TRBD1 (5 bases). This CDR3 is built from 14 residues. The ends were cut back, 6 bases at V and 4 bases at J, with 13 bases in the middle. CDR1 and CDR2 (germline): MGHDK, SYGVNS. In DNA form, the CDR3 reads TGTGCCAGCAGAGAAACAGGCCTAAATCAGCCCCAGCATTTT. The encoded protein is CASRETGLNQPQHF.

This clonotype was found a few times. The V gene is TRBV24-1, the J gene TRBJ1-4, with unresolved D. Germline values: CDR1 KGHDR, CDR2 SFDVKD. The V end lost 4 bases, the J end lost 8 bases, and 13 bases lay between the germline ends. The CDR3 totals 14 residues. The chain's CDR3 is CATSDRSSGEKLFF. The CDR3 bases are TGTGCCACCAGTGACAGGTCCAGCGGGGAAAAACTGTTTTTT.

This clonotype was seen ten or more times. The chain joins TRBV5-1 to TRBJ2-3, with a weak D call TRBD2 (6 bases). The length of the CDR3 is 15 residues. CDR1 SGHRS and CDR2 YFSETQ come from the germline V gene. Trimming removed 2 bases at V and 3 bases at J, with 13 bases between. The CDR3 loop is CASSFGRSWTDTQYF. The DNA of the CDR3 is TGCGCCAGCAGCTTTGGGAGGAGTTGGACAGATACGCAGTATTTT. Full variable domain (missing parts from reference TRBV5-1 and TRBJ2-3): KAGVTQTPRYLIKTRGQQVTLSCSPISGHRSVSWYQQTPGQGLQFLFEYFSETQRNKGNFPGRFSGRQFSNSRSEMNVSTLELGDSALYLCASSFGRSWTDTQYFGPGTRLTVL.

The chain carries TRBV7-3 and TRBJ1-1; D not certain. Germline-derived CDR1 and CDR2 are SGHTA and FQGTGA. The CDR3 runs to 13 residues. The V end was cut by 5 bases, the J end by 4 bases, with 11 bases between. CDR3 in amino acids: CASSPLGGTEAFF. The DNA for the CDR3 is TGTGCCAGCAGCCCACTGGGAGGCACTGAAGCTTTCTTT.